One TCR beta chain is described in this entry. Its antigen is as yet unknown. This entry is derived from a study of lymphopenia after photon versus proton radiotherapy. The data were produced by immunoSEQ multiplex PCR, yet TCRdb's version contains in-frame clones alone and is incomplete. The table lists 150,000 or so clones, about nine tenths of them singletons. Germline loops: CDR1 SGHDT, CDR2 YYEEEE. The length of the CDR3 is 14 residues. The trim removed 7 bases at V and 6 bases at J, leaving 12 bases unmatched. Study-wide findings and caveats: Proton therapy kept repertoires fairly stable, unlike photons, which gained effector/memory cells. After the lymphocyte nadir, photon-treated repertoires showed oligoclonal expansion, especially of CD8+ Temra cells. A bigger post-nadir fall in TCR diversity correlated inversely with survival time in deceased patients.

V and J are TRBV5-6 and TRBJ1-1; 7 nucleotides line up with TRBD1. This receptor was identified in a man in his fifties with gastric cancer. The source material was peripheral blood, sampled from a patient treated with photon-based radiotherapy. The CDR3, as DNA: TGTGCCAGCGTTCGATGGGACAGTCTAGCTGAAGCTTTCTTT. It codes for CASVRWDSLAEAFF.